The 28 T cell receptor beta chains below come from one sample, sequenced in a study of blood T cell repertoires in COVID-19. The table came from immunoSEQ multiplex PCR; TCRdb's copy has only in-frame clones and leaves some out. Among some 350,000 clones listed, around 89% were seen once. The material sequenced was PBMCs or T cells enriched from blood (not recorded which). The receptors shown here come from a man aged 18 to 29 who had recovered from COVID-19.

The chain joins TRBV4-1 to TRBJ2-5; TRBD2 matches 7 bases. The V gene's germline CDR1 is MGHRA and CDR2 YSYEKL. The ends lost 0 bases at V and 5 bases at J; junction bases unmatched: 9. This CDR3 contains 16 residues. CDR3 sequence: CASSQERAGIWETQYF. CDR3 nucleotide sequence: TGCGCCAGCAGCCAAGAAAGAGCGGGGATTTGGGAGACCCAGTACTTC.

The V gene is TRBV6-6, the J gene TRBJ1-4, with D possibly being TRBD1 (6 bases). CDR1 and CDR2 from the germline V gene are MNHNY and SVGAGI (reference sequence). This CDR3 is 12 amino acids long. Trimming stripped 8 bases from V and 7 bases from J, with 11 bases between. The CDR3 spells CASQGSSEKLFF. For the CDR3, the DNA is TGTGCCAGCCAGGGGAGTAGTGAAAAACTGTTTTTT.

V and J are TRBV28 and TRBJ2-4; 7 nucleotides match TRBD1. Germline-derived CDR1 and CDR2 are MDHEN and SYDVKM. Trimming took 2 bases from V and 9 from J; bases not matched to a gene: 19. The CDR3 runs to 18 residues. CDR3 sequence: CASSLAYDKGQRATIQYF. CDR3 coding DNA: TGTGCCAGCAGTTTAGCGTATGATAAGGGACAGAGGGCAACCATTCAGTACTTC. Using reference TRBV28 and TRBJ2-4 for the parts outside the CDR3, the full variable domain is DVKVTQSSRYLVKRTGEKVFLECVQDMDHENMFWYRQDPGLGLRLIYFSYDVKMKEKGDIPEGYSVSREKKERFSLILESASTNQTSMYLCASSLAYDKGQRATIQYFGAGTRLSVL.

This sequence joins TRBV19 and TRBJ2-2; weak D call: TRBD1 (6 bases). The CDR3 has 14 amino acids. Trimming pared 5 bases from V and 1 base from J, leaving 8 bases between. Germline values: CDR1 LNHDA, CDR2 SQIVND (reference sequence). The CDR3 sequence is CASSWTVNTGELFF. CDR3 in DNA: TGTGCCAGTAGTTGGACAGTGAACACCGGGGAGCTGTTTTTT.

The rearrangement uses TRBV11-2 and TRBJ2-2; 10 nucleotides align to TRBD2. The V gene end was trimmed by 5 bases and the J gene end by 3 bases; junction bases not matched to a gene: 3. The V gene's germline CDR1 is SGHAT and CDR2 FQNNGV. CDR3 length equals 15 residues. CDR3 sequence: CASSRTSGYTGELFF. The CDR3 bases are TGTGCCAGCAGCCGGACTAGCGGCTACACCGGGGAGCTGTTTTTT.

The rearrangement uses TRBV6-5 and TRBJ1-1, with 9 bases lining up with TRBD1. CDR3 size: 16 residues. Germline values: CDR1 MNHEY, CDR2 SVGAGI. After removal of 4 bases from V and 5 bases from J, the junction contained 11 bases not matched to a gene. CDR3 sequence: CASSSPNRGLVTEAFF. The CDR3 nucleotides are TGTGCCAGCAGTTCCCCCAACAGGGGGCTGGTTACTGAAGCTTTCTTT.

This clone was observed once. The chain links TRBV12-2 to TRBJ2-1; the DNA was not compared with TRBD1, the D call given in the table. TRBV12-2 is annotated as a pseudogene. The CDR3 is made up of 18 amino acids. The CDR3 DNA follows: TGTGCAAGTCGCTTAAGAATGGGACAGATCGGCTCCTACAATGAGCAGTTCTTC. Protein product: CASRLRMGQIGSYNEQFF.

The CDR3 nucleotides are TGTGCCAGCAGTGAAGTGGGGGCGTGGGGCTACACCTTC. This encodes CASSEVGAWGYTF. V is TRBV6-1 and J is TRBJ1-2, with D possibly matching TRBD1 (6 bases). CDR3 length equals 13 residues. The V gene lost 1 base and the J gene lost 8 bases, with 11 bases spanning the gap. Germline values: CDR1 MNHNS, CDR2 SASEGT.

The rearrangement links TRBV6-5 to TRBJ2-7, with 7 nucleotides matching TRBD1. The CDR3 has 14 residues. V trimming: 4 bases; J trimming: 2 bases; junction bases outside the gene matches: 5. Germline V lookup: CDR1 MNHEY, CDR2 SVGAGI. For the CDR3, the DNA is TGTGCCAGCAGTTCCTACAGGGGCACCTACGAGCAGTACTTC. Translating it yields CASSSYRGTYEQYF.

This clone was observed a few times. The chain employs TRBV2 and TRBJ1-5; D unclear. The CDR3 extends over 13 amino acids. Trimming took 3 bases from V and 6 from J, leaving 9 bases between them. In germline, CDR1 is SNHLY, CDR2 FYNNEI. This CDR3 is CASSEGRRQPQHF. The CDR3 DNA is TGTGCCAGCAGTGAGGGCAGGCGTCAGCCCCAGCATTTT.

This chain connects TRBV7-8 to TRBJ1-1; 10 bases align to TRBD1. Per the germline V gene, CDR1 is SGHVS and CDR2 is FQNEAQ. The ends lost 1 base at V and 2 bases at J; junction bases unmatched: 4. The CDR3 totals 16 residues. CDR3 residues: CASSLGWTGGNTEAFF. CDR3 DNA: TGTGCCAGCAGCTTAGGTTGGACAGGGGGTAACACTGAAGCTTTCTTT. Full variable domain (remainder filled in from reference TRBV7-8 and TRBJ1-1): GAGVSQSPRYKVAKRGQDVALRCDPISGHVSLFWYQQALGQGPEFLTYFQNEAQLDKSGLPSDRFFAERPEGSVSTLKIQRTQQEDSAVYLCASSLGWTGGNTEAFFGQGTRLTVV.

V gene TRBV7-2 combines with J gene TRBJ2-7; the D gene is possibly TRBD2 (6 bases). CDR3 length: 15 residues. Germline V lookup: CDR1 SGHTA, CDR2 FQGNSA. Trimming removed 4 bases at V and 5 bases at J, with 18 bases between. The CDR3 DNA follows: TGTGCCAGCAGCTCATTTTGGGGACTTGAGGACGAGCAGTACTTC. The encoded protein is CASSSFWGLEDEQYF.

This clone was seen more than once but under ten times. This chain links TRBV28 with TRBJ1-3, with D perhaps TRBD1 (6 bases). Per the germline V gene, CDR1 is MDHEN and CDR2 is SYDVKM. Trimming removed 7 bases from V and 9 bases from J, with 19 bases in between. This CDR3 region has 14 residues. The CDR3 reads CASTYSDRESTIYF. CDR3 bases: TGTGCCAGCACGTACTCGGACAGAGAGAGCACCATATATTTT.

The chain recombines TRBV7-2 with TRBJ2-1, with a weak D call TRBD2 (6 bases). This CDR3 spans 17 amino acids. V was shortened by 6 bases and J by 2 bases, with 20 bases between the two germline ends. The germline gives CDR1 SGHTA, CDR2 FQGNSA. The DNA of the CDR3 is TGTGCCAGCAGGGGAGGACTGCAACGGATTCCCTACAATGAGCAGTTCTTC. It translates to CASRGGLQRIPYNEQFF. The variable domain in full, with the rest retrieved from reference TRBV7-2 and TRBJ2-1, is GAGVSQSPSNKVTEKGKDVELRCDPISGHTALYWYRQSLGQGLEFLIYFQGNSAPDKSGLPSDRFSAERTGGSVSTLTIQRTQQEDSAVYLCASRGGLQRIPYNEQFFGPGTRLTVL.

The rearrangement links TRBV5-1 to TRBJ1-5; D is uncertain. The V end lost 0 bases, the J end lost 6 bases, and 10 bases lay between the germline ends. The CDR3 is 14 residues long. The V gene's germline CDR1 is SGHRS and CDR2 YFSETQ. The CDR3 DNA sequence: TGCGCCAGCAGCTTGGACCCTTCCAGTCAGCCCCAGCATTTT. Translation gives CASSLDPSSQPQHF.

The sample holds one count of this clone. The chain carries TRBV7-9 and TRBJ2-5; D might be TRBD2 (6 bases). The CDR3 has 15 amino acids. The germline V and J ends were trimmed by 0 bases and 5 bases, with 13 bases remaining between them. Germline lookup yields CDR1 SEHNR and CDR2 FQNEAQ (reference sequence). The CDR3 DNA follows: TGTGCCAGCAGCTTAGCGGGAGGTGGTCGGGAGACCCAGTACTTC. Its protein is CASSLAGGGRETQYF. The whole variable domain, filled in from reference TRBV7-9 and TRBJ2-5, reads DTGVSQNPRHKITKRGQNVTFRCDPISEHNRLYWYRQTLGQGPEFLTYFQNEAQLEKSRLLSDRFSAERPKGSFSTLEIQRTEQGDSAMYLCASSLAGGGRETQYFGPGTRLLVL.

The rearrangement uses TRBV28 and TRBJ2-2; D gene unclear. The length of the CDR3 is 13 residues. V lost 1 base and J lost 3, with 3 bases in between. Germline CDR1 reads MDHEN; CDR2 reads SYDVKM. CDR3 sequence: CASSLFDTGELFF. As DNA, the CDR3 is TGTGCCAGCAGTTTATTCGACACCGGGGAGCTGTTTTTT.

This clone showed up just a few times. The rearrangement links TRBV7-2 to TRBJ1-1, with D uncertain. Trimming cost V 5 bases and J 6 bases, with 10 bases left between them. Germline values: CDR1 SGHTA, CDR2 FQGNSA. The CDR3 extends over 12 amino acids. CDR3 in DNA: TGTGCCAGCAGCCAATTAACAGCTGAAGCTTTCTTT. It translates to CASSQLTAEAFF. The variable domain in full, with the rest retrieved from reference TRBV7-2 and TRBJ1-1, is GAGVSQSPSNKVTEKGKDVELRCDPISGHTALYWYRQSLGQGLEFLIYFQGNSAPDKSGLPSDRFSAERTGGSVSTLTIQRTQQEDSAVYLCASSQLTAEAFFGQGTRLTVV.

The rearrangement links TRBV6-5 to TRBJ2-2; D unresolved. V lost 5 bases and J lost 0, with 10 bases in between. This CDR3 has 15 amino acids. From germline, CDR1 is MNHEY and CDR2 SVGAGI. The CDR3 sequence is CASSPSVANTGELFF. CDR3 DNA sequence: TGTGCCAGCAGTCCATCAGTCGCGAACACCGGGGAGCTGTTTTTT.

J is TRBJ2-7 and V is TRBV15; 7 bases align to TRBD2. V dropped 0 bases and J dropped 4; count of bases not matched to a gene: 3. This CDR3 is 14 amino acids long. CDR1 and CDR2 from the germline V gene are LNHNV and YYDKDF (reference sequence). This CDR3 is CATSRDRGGYEQYF. Here the CDR3 DNA reads TGTGCCACCAGCAGAGATAGGGGAGGGTACGAGCAGTACTTC.

The chain is built from TRBV7-9 and TRBJ2-5; TRBD2 agrees at 9 bases. The CDR3 has 16 residues. Germline V gene sequence: CDR1 SEHNR, CDR2 FQNEAQ (reference sequence). Trimming took 5 bases from V and 1 from J; bases not matched to a gene: 8. CDR3 amino acids: CASSPLAGVPQETQYF. CDR3 bases: TGTGCCAGCAGCCCTTTAGCGGGGGTCCCCCAAGAGACCCAGTACTTC. Full variable domain (rest looked up from reference TRBV7-9 and TRBJ2-5): DTGVSQNPRHKITKRGQNVTFRCDPISEHNRLYWYRQTLGQGPEFLTYFQNEAQLEKSRLLSDRFSAERPKGSFSTLEIQRTEQGDSAMYLCASSPLAGVPQETQYFGPGTRLLVL.

This clone has a single count. V gene TRBV18 combines with J gene TRBJ2-2, with 9 positions matching TRBD2. Germline CDR1 reads KGHSH; CDR2 reads LQKENI. J was trimmed by 1 base and V by 4 bases; bases with no gene match: 7. This CDR3 region has 17 residues. The CDR3 sequence: CASSRRLAELNTGELFF. The CDR3, as DNA: TGTGCCAGCTCACGGAGACTAGCGGAGCTGAACACCGGGGAGCTGTTTTTT.

V and J are TRBV11-2 and TRBJ2-7; 11 positions agree with TRBD2. CDR1 is SGHAT and CDR2 is FQNNGV in the germline V gene. This CDR3 spans 13 amino acids. The J segment lost 9 bases and the V segment lost 5 bases, leaving 6 bases of the junction unmatched. The chain's CDR3 is CASSPGLAVLQYF. For the CDR3, the DNA is TGTGCCAGCAGCCCGGGACTAGCGGTTCTGCAGTACTTC. Full variable domain (rest looked up from reference TRBV11-2 and TRBJ2-7): EAGVAQSPRYKIIEKRQSVAFWCNPISGHATLYWYQQILGQGPKLLIQFQNNGVVDDSQLPKDRFSAERLKGVDSTLKIQPAKLEDSAVYLCASSPGLAVLQYFGPGTRLTVT.

The chain links TRBV18 to TRBJ2-7; TRBD2 aligns across 11 bases. CDR1 KGHSH and CDR2 LQKENI come from the germline V gene. The CDR3 has 15 residues. Trimming at V came to 6 bases and at J to 4 bases, leaving 8 bases not matched to a gene. CDR3 nucleotide sequence: TGTGCCAGCTCGTCCACTAGCGGGAGAACGTACGAGCAGTACTTC. It specifies CASSSTSGRTYEQYF.

The chain recombines TRBV7-9 with TRBJ1-5; D is unclear. The CDR3 runs to 14 residues. Germline lookup yields CDR1 SEHNR and CDR2 FQNEAQ (reference sequence). Trimming took off 3 bases at V and 0 bases at J, with 6 bases between the two ends. The CDR3 sequence is CASSFPSSNQPQHF. As DNA, the CDR3 is TGTGCCAGCAGCTTTCCTTCTAGCAATCAGCCCCAGCATTTT. The full variable domain, its missing parts supplied by reference TRBV7-9 and TRBJ1-5, is DTGVSQNPRHKITKRGQNVTFRCDPISEHNRLYWYRQTLGQGPEFLTYFQNEAQLEKSRLLSDRFSAERPKGSFSTLEIQRTEQGDSAMYLCASSFPSSNQPQHFGDGTRLSIL.

In this sample, this clone turned up a few times. The CDR3 nucleotides read TGTGCCAGCAGTAACCTGGACAGGTCAGATACGCAGTATTTT. Its translation is CASSNLDRSDTQYF. V is TRBV6-5 and J is TRBJ2-3; 7 bases are shared with TRBD1. Germline lookup yields CDR1 MNHEY and CDR2 SVGAGI. V trimming: 5 bases; J trimming: 4 bases; junction bases outside the gene matches: 6. This CDR3 region has 14 residues.

This chain joins TRBV5-1 and TRBJ2-3; TRBD2 aligns across 7 bases. Germline V gives CDR1 SGHRS, CDR2 YFSETQ. V gave up 3 bases and J gave up 6 bases; unmatched junction bases: 7. CDR3 length: 14 residues. The CDR3 is CASSSERGLDTQYF. The CDR3, as DNA: TGCGCCAGCAGCTCCGAGCGGGGATTGGATACGCAGTATTTT.

This clone came up once. The chain employs TRBV28 and TRBJ1-2; 7 positions match TRBD1. The germline gives CDR1 MDHEN, CDR2 SYDVKM. Unmatched junction bases numbered 13, after V lost 4 bases and J lost 2 bases. The CDR3 extends over 17 amino acids. The CDR3 here is CASSSPGQADRNYGYTF. For the CDR3, the DNA is TGTGCCAGCAGTTCCCCTGGACAGGCCGATAGGAACTATGGCTACACCTTC.